Listed below are T cell receptor beta chains from one sample, sequenced in a study of T cell changes during pregnancy in multiple sclerosis. TCRdb's table, derived via immunoSEQ multiplex PCR, lists solely in-frame clones and lacks some. The sample shows about 42,000 clones, about nine tenths of them seen only once. Specimen: CD4+ T cells from peripheral blood mononuclear cells, collected in the second trimester of pregnancy. The receptors stem from a female donor with multiple sclerosis, enrolled in a pregnancy study. CDR3s include the opening cysteine and the closing phenylalanine or tryptophan. A D gene is named only where the DNA matches it firmly. The listing skips clone size in some rows; elsewhere it reads once, few, many or a size class.

TRBJ2-7 | - | TRBV7-9 | - | CASSFGGTQYF | TGTGCCAGCAGCTTTGGGGGGACGCAGTACTTC
TRBJ2-5 | - | TRBV28 | TRBD1 | CASSFLPGTGEKPLYF | TGTGCCAGCAGTTTCCTCCCCGGGACAGGGGAAAAACCTCTGTACTTC
TRBJ2-7 | - | TRBV10-3 | TRBD1 | CAISEPYRDRTYEQYF | TGTGCCATCAGTGAGCCGTACCGGGACAGAACCTACGAGCAGTACTTC
TRBJ2-1 | - | TRBV27 | TRBD2 | CASSLLPGGTFPSYNEQFF | TGTGCCAGCAGTTTACTCCCGGGGGGGACATTTCCCTCCTACAATGAGCAGTTCTTC
TRBJ2-4 | - | TRBV5-6 | TRBD2 | CASSGRAARVLRNIQYF | TGTGCCAGCAGCGGGAGGGCGGCCCGGGTCCTTAGAAACATTCAGTACTTC
TRBJ1-3 | - | TRBV5-1 | - | CASSSGSQSRSLGGNTIYF | TGCGCCAGCAGCTCGGGTTCTCAGAGTCGGTCCCTCGGTGGAAACACCATATATTTT
TRBJ2-7 | - | TRBV28 | - | CASSLPPGGYEQYF | TGTGCCAGCAGTTTACCCCCCGGGGGTTACGAGCAGTACTTC
TRBJ2-5 | once | TRBV28 | - | CASRGPPQETQYF | TGTGCCAGCAGGGGGCCGCCGCAAGAGACCCAGTACTTC
TRBJ2-1 | - | TRBV19 | TRBD2 | CASSILSGRAAEQFF | TGTGCCAGTAGTATATTAAGCGGGAGGGCCGCTGAGCAGTTCTTC
TRBJ2-3 | - | TRBV5-1 | - | CASSLGAGWSTDTQYF | TGCGCCAGCAGCTTGGGGGCGGGCTGGAGCACAGATACGCAGTATTTT
TRBJ2-7 | once | TRBV5-1 | TRBD2 | CASASGDSSYEQYF | TGCGCCAGCGCTAGCGGGGACAGCTCCTACGAGCAGTACTTC
TRBJ2-5 | - | TRBV2 | TRBD1 | CASRREQGKETQYF | TGTGCCAGCAGGAGAGAACAGGGGAAGGAGACCCAGTACTTC
TRBJ2-7 | - | TRBV14 | TRBD1 | CASSQIGTGNYEQYF | TGTGCCAGCAGCCAGATTGGGACAGGGAACTACGAGCAGTACTTC
TRBJ2-1 | - | TRBV4-2 | TRBD2 | CASSRIKGTSGRDNEQFF | TGTGCCAGCAGCCGAATCAAGGGGACTAGCGGGAGAGACAATGAGCAGTTCTTC
TRBJ2-2 | - | TRBV18 | - | CASSEITARITGELFF | TGTGCCAGCTCAGAAATCACGGCCAGGATCACCGGGGAGCTGTTTTTT
TRBJ2-2 | - | TRBV10-3 | TRBD2 | CAISEFGGDTGELFF | TGTGCCATCAGTGAGTTTGGGGGGGACACCGGGGAGCTGTTTTTT
TRBJ2-7 | - | TRBV29-1 | TRBD2 | CSVSTSGVTYEQYF | TGCAGCGTTTCGACTAGCGGGGTCACCTACGAGCAGTACTTC
TRBJ2-2 | - | TRBV19 | TRBD2 | CASIMAGVGTGELFF | TGTGCCAGTATAATGGCGGGAGTGGGAACCGGGGAGCTGTTTTTT
TRBJ2-3 | - | TRBV9 | TRBD2 | CASSGSSGPSTDTQYF | TGTGCCAGCAGCGGATCTAGCGGGCCGAGCACAGATACGCAGTATTTT
TRBJ1-6 | once | TRBV27 | - | CASSSERYNSPLHF | TGTGCCAGCAGTTCTGAGCGTTATAATTCACCCCTCCACTTT
TRBJ2-5 | - | TRBV18 | - | CASSPLSRGGTQYF | TGTGCCAGCTCACCACTTTCCCGCGGTGGGACCCAGTACTTC
TRBJ1-6 | - | TRBV19 | - | CASSTETDSNSPLHF | TGTGCCAGTAGTACCGAGACGGACTCGAATTCACCCCTCCACTTT
TRBJ1-1 | - | TRBV5-4 | - | CASSLGRSANTEAFF | TGTGCCAGCAGCTTGGGCAGATCTGCGAACACTGAAGCTTTCTTT
TRBJ2-7 | once | TRBV5-1 | - | CASSIQWELHEQYF | TGCGCCAGCAGCATTCAATGGGAGTTGCACGAGCAGTACTTC
TRBJ2-6 | - | TRBV7-3 | - | CASSLRPRDGANVLTF | TGTGCCAGCAGCTTAAGGCCCCGTGATGGGGCCAACGTCCTGACTTTC
TRBJ1-2 | - | TRBV15 | - | CATSRDWGKVAGYTF | TGTGCCACCAGCAGAGATTGGGGCAAAGTCGCTGGCTACACCTTC
TRBJ1-1 | few | TRBV7-8 | - | CASSALGGNTEAFF | TGTGCCAGCAGCGCACTAGGGGGGAACACTGAAGCTTTCTTT
TRBJ2-1 | - | TRBV27 | TRBD2 | CASSSKPLAGPGNEQFF | TGTGCCAGCAGTTCTAAGCCACTAGCGGGCCCGGGCAATGAGCAGTTCTTC
TRBJ2-1 | once | TRBV7-7 | TRBD2 | CASSLSSGGRNEQFF | TGTGCTAGCAGCTTAAGTAGCGGGGGACGCAATGAGCAGTTCTTC
TRBJ1-4 | - | TRBV7-9 | TRBD1 | CASSDLVGTGNEKLFF | TGTGCCAGCAGCGACCTTGTGGGGACAGGGAATGAAAAACTGTTTTTT
TRBJ2-5 | - | TRBV29-1 | - | CSVAGGWGETQYF | TGCAGCGTTGCGGGGGGCTGGGGCGAGACCCAGTACTTC
TRBJ2-2 | - | TRBV4-1 | - | CASSHEQGTGELFF | TGCGCCAGCAGCCATGAACAGGGTACCGGGGAGCTGTTTTTT
TRBJ2-3 | - | TRBV7-2 | - | CASSGAGQTQYF | TGTGCCAGCAGCGGTGCGGGCCAGACGCAGTATTTT
TRBJ1-2 | - | TRBV5-1 | - | CASSFRVDSPNYGYTF | TGCGCCAGCAGCTTCCGAGTTGATTCGCCGAACTATGGCTACACCTTC
TRBJ1-6 | - | TRBV7-9 | TRBD1 | CASSPGDRENSPLHF | TGTGCCAGCAGCCCGGGGGACAGGGAGAATTCACCCCTCCACTTT
TRBJ1-1 | - | TRBV14 | - | CASSHRTKNTEAFF | TGTGCCAGCAGCCACCGGACAAAGAACACTGAAGCTTTCTTT
TRBJ2-7 | - | TRBV19 | TRBD2 | CASSVQLASSSYEQYF | TGTGCCAGTAGTGTCCAACTAGCGTCGAGCTCCTACGAGCAGTACTTC
TRBJ2-7 | - | TRBV12-5 | TRBD1 | CASGPLRDRSYEQYF | TGTGCTAGTGGTCCCCTCCGGGACAGATCCTACGAGCAGTACTTC
TRBJ1-5 | - | TRBV7-2 | TRBD1 | CASSTGQGASQPQHF | TGTGCCAGCAGCACGGGACAGGGGGCTAGTCAGCCCCAGCATTTT
TRBJ1-2 | - | TRBV11-2 | TRBD1 | CASSPRDSINYGYTF | TGTGCCAGCAGCCCGCGGGACAGCATTAACTATGGCTACACCTTC
TRBJ2-3 | - | TRBV28 | TRBD2 | CASSPWTSGSTDTQYF | TGTGCCAGCAGTCCCTGGACTAGCGGGAGCACAGATACGCAGTATTTT
TRBJ1-2 | - | TRBV19 | TRBD1 | CASSMRDRATYGYTF | TGTGCCAGTAGTATGAGGGACAGAGCAACCTATGGCTACACCTTC
TRBJ2-7 | - | TRBV7-2 | - | CASSPGGLSLSYEQYF | TGTGCCAGCAGCCCAGGGGGACTGTCACTATCCTACGAGCAGTACTTC
TRBJ2-7 | - | TRBV28 | - | CASSRVFSYEQYF | TGTGCCAGCAGTCGGGTTTTCTCCTACGAGCAGTACTTC
TRBJ2-7 | - | TRBV7-2 | TRBD2 | CASSIPGLSLQYF | TGTGCCAGCAGCATCCCGGGACTAAGCTTACAGTACTTC
TRBJ2-7 | - | TRBV10-3 | TRBD1 | CAISKTGLSYEQYF | TGTGCCATCAGCAAGACAGGGTTAAGTTACGAGCAGTACTTC
TRBJ2-5 | - | TRBV7-7 | TRBD2 | CASSSGLAGGETQYF | TGTGCTAGCAGCTCCGGACTAGCGGGAGGGGAGACCCAGTACTTC
TRBJ2-4 | - | TRBV9 | - | CASSVDTGPAKNIQYF | TGTGCCAGCAGCGTAGATACAGGGCCGGCCAAAAACATTCAGTACTTC
TRBJ2-1 | - | TRBV11-2 | TRBD2 | CASSTGTSENNEQFF | TGTGCCAGCAGCACTGGGACTAGCGAGAACAATGAGCAGTTCTTC
TRBJ1-1 | - | TRBV14 | TRBD1 | CASSQPREGARNTEAFF | TGTGCCAGCAGCCAACCCCGCGAGGGGGCCAGGAACACTGAAGCTTTCTTT
TRBJ2-5 | - | TRBV28 | - | CASRQVQETQYF | TGTGCCAGCCGACAGGTACAAGAGACCCAGTACTTC
TRBJ2-3 | once | TRBV19 | TRBD2 | CASSDRASGAKDTQYF | TGTGCCAGTAGTGATAGGGCTAGCGGAGCGAAAGATACGCAGTATTTT
TRBJ1-3 | - | TRBV9 | - | CASSAPSPRNTIYF | TGTGCCAGCAGCGCTCCGAGCCCCCGAAACACCATATATTTT
TRBJ2-1 | - | TRBV19 | TRBD2 | CASSEPGLRYNEQFF | TGTGCCAGTAGTGAACCGGGACTACGTTACAATGAGCAGTTCTTC
TRBJ2-1 | - | TRBV5-6 | TRBD1 | CASSPWDRVYNEQFF | TGTGCCAGCAGCCCTTGGGACAGGGTCTACAATGAGCAGTTCTTC
TRBJ2-7 | - | TRBV6-5 | TRBD1 | CASSYSGITGAYEQYF | TGTGCCAGCAGTTACTCCGGGATCACAGGGGCCTACGAGCAGTACTTC
TRBJ2-2 | - | TRBV29-1 | TRBD1 | CGVDTFSTGPGTGELFF | TGCGGCGTTGACACATTCTCGACAGGGCCGGGGACCGGGGAGCTGTTTTTT
TRBJ2-7 | - | TRBV28 | TRBD2 | CATVRLAGVGEQYF | TGTGCCACCGTCCGCCTAGCGGGAGTGGGAGAGCAGTACTTC
TRBJ2-2 | - | TRBV30 | - | CAWTGRDTGELFF | TGTGCCTGGACCGGCAGGGACACCGGGGAGCTGTTTTTT